The source of this T cell receptor beta chain is a study of hypomethylating agent response in myelodysplastic syndrome. Turning to the study itself: Patients with neither complete response nor hematologic improvement were classed non-responders. Study conclusions and caveats: After treatment, novel clonotypes emerged more in responders, contracted ones more in non-responders. Novel MDS antigen recognition by shared GLIPH2 clusters is possible but unvalidated.

This CDR3 is 14 amino acids long. Unmatched junction bases numbered 7, after V lost 4 bases and J lost 3 bases. CDR1 and CDR2 from the germline V gene are SQVTM and ANQGSEA. Assay used: immunoSEQ multiplex PCR; TCRdb lists only in-frame clones, some missing. The sample contains just under 3,500 clones, roughly 86% of which appear only once. As to this clone: Antigen unknown.

The chain couples TRBV29-1 to TRBJ2-7, with TRBD1 matching 9 bases. The specimen comprised bone marrow, sampled before or after starting hypomethylating agent treatment for myelodysplastic syndrome (not recorded which). This receptor was taken from a human donor with myelodysplastic syndrome. CDR3 in DNA: TGCAGCGTTGGAACCGGGACAGGGCGCTACGAGCAGTACTTC. Its translation is CSVGTGTGRYEQYF.